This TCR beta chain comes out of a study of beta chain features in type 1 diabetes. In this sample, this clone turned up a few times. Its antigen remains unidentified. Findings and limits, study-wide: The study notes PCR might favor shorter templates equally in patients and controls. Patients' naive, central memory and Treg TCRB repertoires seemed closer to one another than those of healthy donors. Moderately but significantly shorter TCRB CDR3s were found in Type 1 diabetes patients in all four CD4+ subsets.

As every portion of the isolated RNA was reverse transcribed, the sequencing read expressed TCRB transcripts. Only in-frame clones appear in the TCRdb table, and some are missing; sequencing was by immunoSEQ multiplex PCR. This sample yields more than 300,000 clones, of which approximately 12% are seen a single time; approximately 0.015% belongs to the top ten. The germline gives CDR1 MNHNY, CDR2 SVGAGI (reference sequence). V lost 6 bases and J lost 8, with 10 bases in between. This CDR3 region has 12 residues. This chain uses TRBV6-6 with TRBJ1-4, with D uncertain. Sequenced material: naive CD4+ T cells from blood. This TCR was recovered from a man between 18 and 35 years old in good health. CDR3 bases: TGTGCCAGCAGCTCCCGGAGGGAAAAACTGTTTTTT. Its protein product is CASSSRREKLFF.